This T cell receptor (beta chain) comes out of a study of T cell clones after liver transplantation. The protocol was immunoSEQ multiplex PCR, while the TCRdb copy is restricted to in-frame clones and leaves out a portion. The sample yields approximately 55,000 clones, 70% to 75% seen once. The length of the CDR3 is 15 residues. V shed 4 bases and J 4 bases; nucleotides not matched to a gene: 6. The V gene's germline CDR1 is SGHRS and CDR2 YFSETQ. Sorting of unstimulated PBMCs yielded separate CD3+CD4+ and CD3+CD8+ fractions. The chain employs TRBV5-1 and TRBJ2-1, with TRBD2 matching over 9 bases. The specimen comprised CD4+ T cells from blood, sampled before liver transplant. The TCR originated in a human donor who received a liver transplant. This CDR3 reads CASSPAGGRYNEQFF. The CDR3 region has the DNA TGCGCCAGCAGCCCAGCGGGGGGTAGATACAATGAGCAGTTCTTC.